This entry is about one T cell receptor beta chain. The data were taken from a study of blood T cell repertoires in COVID-19. Germline CDR1 and CDR2: SGDLS and YYNGEE. This CDR3 spans 14 amino acids. Trimming pared 0 bases from V and 2 bases from J, leaving 9 bases between. Method: immunoSEQ multiplex PCR; TCRdb's copy keeps in-frame clones and lacks some. The sample lists around 270,000 clones, about nine tenths seen once, with 2% to 3% in the top ten. The TCR was taken from a person aged 18-30 years with COVID-19, enrolled during active disease. The V gene is TRBV9, the J gene TRBJ2-7; D may be TRBD2 (5 bases). The sample was peripheral blood. The CDR3 DNA is TGTGCCAGCAGCGTAGCTAGCCAAGCCTACGAGCAGTACTTC. This sequence encodes CASSVASQAYEQYF. The complete variable domain, with remaining parts taken from reference TRBV9 and TRBJ2-7, reads DSGVTQTPKHLITATGQRVTLRCSPRSGDLSVYWYQQSLDQGLQFLIQYYNGEERAKGNILERFSAQQFPDLHSELNLSSLELGDSALYFCASSVASQAYEQYFGPGTRLTVT.